The 5 T cell receptor beta chains reported below all come from one sample, sequenced in a study of blood T cell repertoires in COVID-19. Profiling relied on immunoSEQ multiplex PCR, and the TCRdb table lists in-frame clones only, not all of them. This repertoire shows nearly 350,000 clones, around 87% found once; its top ten account for about 6%. Sequencing was done on a sample of peripheral blood. The receptors were sampled from a woman in her fifties or sixties with COVID-19, enrolled during active disease.

V usage is TRBV18 and J usage is TRBJ2-2; TRBD1 might be the D (5 bases). Trimming removed 3 bases from V and 3 bases from J, with 11 bases in between. The CDR3 extends over 15 amino acids. The V gene's germline CDR1 is KGHSH and CDR2 LQKENI. DNA of the CDR3: TGTGCCAGCTCACCGCAGGGAAGTTACACCGGGGAGCTGTTTTTT. It encodes CASSPQGSYTGELFF.

This clone appeared once. The V and J genes are TRBV19 and TRBJ2-6; D unclear. CDR1 LNHDA and CDR2 SQIVND come from the germline V gene (reference sequence). CDR3 length equals 16 residues. V was trimmed by 3 bases and J by 2 bases, leaving 11 bases between them. The chain's CDR3 is CASSIGLDPGANVLTF. In DNA form, the CDR3 reads TGTGCCAGTAGTATTGGGCTTGACCCTGGGGCCAACGTCCTGACTTTC.

The chain couples TRBV2 to TRBJ2-3; 16 bases align to TRBD2. The trim removed 10 bases at V and 4 bases at J, leaving 8 bases unmatched. Germline CDR1 and CDR2: SNHLY and FYNNEI. This CDR3 is built from 16 residues. CDR3 region: CATTPGTSGRADTQYF. CDR3 bases: TGTGCCACCACGCCTGGGACTAGCGGGAGGGCAGATACGCAGTATTTT. The whole variable domain, filled in from reference TRBV2 and TRBJ2-3, reads EPEVTQTPSHQVTQMGQEVILRCVPISNHLYFYWYRQILGQKVEFLVSFYNNEISEKSEIFDDQFSVERPDGSNFTLKIRSTKLEDSAMYFCATTPGTSGRADTQYFGPGTRLTVL.

This clone was observed a few times. This chain joins TRBV27 and TRBJ2-7; 16 positions match TRBD2. There are 16 residues in the CDR3. V lost 6 bases and J lost 2; bases outside the gene matches: 4. The V gene's germline CDR1 is MNHEY and CDR2 SMNVEV (reference sequence). The CDR3 DNA is TGTGCCAGCAGGCCTGGGACTAGCGGGAGGGCCTACGAGCAGTACTTC. It encodes CASRPGTSGRAYEQYF.

The chain joins TRBV10-3 to TRBJ2-3, with D uncertain. Trimming left V 10 bases short and J 6 bases short, with 17 bases between. This CDR3 contains 13 residues. Germline V CDR1 and CDR2: ENHRY, SYGVKD. CDR3 loop: CATWAESEDTQYF. As DNA, the CDR3 is TGTGCCACCTGGGCAGAAAGTGAGGATACGCAGTATTTT.